This T cell receptor (beta chain) appears in the sequencing data of a study of blood T cells in healthy people across ages. The CDR3 is 14 residues long. Trimming cost V 3 bases and J 6 bases, with 15 bases left between them. Germline CDR1 reads SGHDN; CDR2 reads FVKESK. Primed by a sample-barcoded 5' primer and a J-beta primer mix, a second PCR proceeded for 7 to 11 cycles. TCRdb re-called the 5' RACE reads with MiXCR, one entry per CDR3 protein. The sample records around 1,000,000 distinct CDR3 sequences, approximately 25% being singletons. These data were likewise used in another study, on T cells of mothers and their children. That investigation notes: Sequencing returned over 9 million TCR beta CDR3 reads per mother and about 2.9 million per child. Related mother-child pairs shared slightly more overlap than unrelated pairs, but the difference was non-significant.

This chain joins TRBV14 and TRBJ2-7, with D tentatively TRBD2 (7 bases). The source material was blood. This TCR was sampled from a girl aged 2-10 years in good health. The CDR3 loop is CASSHGREGVEQYF. The CDR3, as DNA: TGTGCCAGCAGCCACGGTAGGGAGGGGGTCGAGCAGTACTTC.